This T cell receptor (beta chain) was captured in a study of blood T cell repertoires in COVID-19. Study-level background: The United States, Italy and Spain supplied acute and convalescent COVID-19 samples. T cells, B-cell-depleted T cells, or PBMCs provided the cDNA or gDNA that served as material.

The CDR3 spans 12 residues. The germline V gene has CDR1 LNHDA and CDR2 SQIVND (reference sequence). V shed 5 bases and J shed 5 bases, with 9 bases lying between them. In the original workflow: Amplification of reference gene primers provided the estimated nucleated cell counts. Assay: immunoSEQ multiplex PCR; the TCRdb copy retains only in-frame clones and omits some. V and J calls and clone size are those listed in that table; D and trimming were worked out from the DNA. The table includes 80,000 to 100,000 clones, about 84% detected once. J is TRBJ1-2 and V is TRBV19; D not certain. The sample taken for sequencing was peripheral blood. The sequence was obtained from a man in his sixties with acute or convalescent COVID-19. This CDR3 reads CASSLTSYGYTF. CDR3 sequence (DNA): TGTGCCAGTAGTCTCACATCTTATGGCTACACCTTC.